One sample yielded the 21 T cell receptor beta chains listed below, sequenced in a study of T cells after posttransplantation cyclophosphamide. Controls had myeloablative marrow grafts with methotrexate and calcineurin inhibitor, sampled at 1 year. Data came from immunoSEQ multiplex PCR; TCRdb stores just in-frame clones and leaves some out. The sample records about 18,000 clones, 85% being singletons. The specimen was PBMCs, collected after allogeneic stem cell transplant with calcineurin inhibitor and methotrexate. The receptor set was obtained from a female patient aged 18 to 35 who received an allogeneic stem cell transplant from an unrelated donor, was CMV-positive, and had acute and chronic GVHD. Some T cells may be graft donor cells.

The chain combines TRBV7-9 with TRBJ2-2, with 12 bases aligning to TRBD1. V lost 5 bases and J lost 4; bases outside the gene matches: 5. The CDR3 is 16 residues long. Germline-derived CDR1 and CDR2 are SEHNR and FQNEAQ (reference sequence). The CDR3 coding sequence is TGTGCCAGCAGCACCCGGGACAGGGGGCCCACCGGGGAGCTGTTTTTT. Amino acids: CASSTRDRGPTGELFF. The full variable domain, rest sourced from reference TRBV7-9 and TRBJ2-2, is DTGVSQNPRHKITKRGQNVTFRCDPISEHNRLYWYRQTLGQGPEFLTYFQNEAQLEKSRLLSDRFSAERPKGSFSTLEIQRTEQGDSAMYLCASSTRDRGPTGELFFGEGSRLTVL.

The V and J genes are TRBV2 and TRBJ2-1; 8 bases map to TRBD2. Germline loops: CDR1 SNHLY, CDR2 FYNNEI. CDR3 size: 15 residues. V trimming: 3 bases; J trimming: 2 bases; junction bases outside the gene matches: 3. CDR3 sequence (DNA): TGTGCCAGCAGTGAGCGACTAGCGCCCTACAATGAGCAGTTCTTC. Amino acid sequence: CASSERLAPYNEQFF.

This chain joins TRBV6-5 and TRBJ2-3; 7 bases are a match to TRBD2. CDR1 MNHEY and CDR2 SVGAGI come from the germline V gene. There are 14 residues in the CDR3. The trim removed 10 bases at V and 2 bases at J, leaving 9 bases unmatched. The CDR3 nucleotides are TGTGCCATCTTTCAAGCGGGGAACACAGATACGCAGTATTTT. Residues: CAIFQAGNTDTQYF.

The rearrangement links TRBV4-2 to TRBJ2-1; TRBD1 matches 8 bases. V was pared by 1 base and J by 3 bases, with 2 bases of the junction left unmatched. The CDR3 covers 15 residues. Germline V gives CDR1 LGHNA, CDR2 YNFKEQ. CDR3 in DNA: TGTGCCAGCAGCCAAGCAGGGGGCGTCTACAATGAGCAGTTCTTC. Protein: CASSQAGGVYNEQFF.

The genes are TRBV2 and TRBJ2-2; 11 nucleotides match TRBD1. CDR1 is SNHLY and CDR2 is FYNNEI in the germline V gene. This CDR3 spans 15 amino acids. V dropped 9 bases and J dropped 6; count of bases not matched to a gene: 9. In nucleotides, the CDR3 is TGTGCCAGTATTTTGGACAGGGGGCACCCCGGGGAGCTGTTTTTT. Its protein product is CASILDRGHPGELFF.

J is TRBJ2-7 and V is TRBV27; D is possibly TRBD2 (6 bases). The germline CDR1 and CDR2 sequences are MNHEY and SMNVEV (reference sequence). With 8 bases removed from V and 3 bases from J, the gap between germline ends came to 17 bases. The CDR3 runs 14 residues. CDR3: CASGPVTSFYEQYF. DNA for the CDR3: TGTGCCAGCGGCCCGGTGACTAGTTTCTACGAGCAGTACTTC.

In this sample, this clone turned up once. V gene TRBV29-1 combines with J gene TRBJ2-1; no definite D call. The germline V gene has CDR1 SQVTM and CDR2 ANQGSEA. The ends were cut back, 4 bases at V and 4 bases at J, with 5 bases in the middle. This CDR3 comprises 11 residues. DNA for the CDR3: TGCAGCGTTGCTAGTTACAATGAGCAGTTCTTC. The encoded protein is CSVASYNEQFF.

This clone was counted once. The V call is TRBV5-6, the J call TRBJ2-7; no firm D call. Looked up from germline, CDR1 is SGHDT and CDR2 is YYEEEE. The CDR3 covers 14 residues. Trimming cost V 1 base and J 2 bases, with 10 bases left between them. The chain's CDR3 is CASSLTYSTYEQYF. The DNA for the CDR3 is TGTGCCAGCAGCTTGACGTATAGTACCTACGAGCAGTACTTC.

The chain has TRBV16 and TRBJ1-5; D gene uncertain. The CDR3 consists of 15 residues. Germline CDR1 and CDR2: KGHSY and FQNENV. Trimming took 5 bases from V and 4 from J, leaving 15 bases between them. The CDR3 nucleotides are TGTGCCAGCAGCTCCTCAAGGGCGGGTAATCAGCCCCAGCATTTT. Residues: CASSSSRAGNQPQHF.

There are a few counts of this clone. The CDR3, as DNA: TGCGCCAGCAGCCAAGATCTCGGGCAGGGGACGTACACTGAAGCTTTCTTT. This gives the protein CASSQDLGQGTYTEAFF. The genes are TRBV4-1 and TRBJ1-1, with D perhaps TRBD1 (6 bases). The CDR3 is made up of 17 amino acids. Germline-derived CDR1 and CDR2 are MGHRA and YSYEKL. Between the trimmed V and J ends, which lost 0 bases and 3 bases, there was a span of 17 bases.

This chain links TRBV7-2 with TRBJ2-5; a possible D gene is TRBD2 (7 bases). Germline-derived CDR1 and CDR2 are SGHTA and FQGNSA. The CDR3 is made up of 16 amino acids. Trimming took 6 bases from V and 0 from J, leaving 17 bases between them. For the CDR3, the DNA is TGTGCCAGCAGGATGATGGGGGGGGCGTACCAAGAGACCCAGTACTTC. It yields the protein CASRMMGGAYQETQYF. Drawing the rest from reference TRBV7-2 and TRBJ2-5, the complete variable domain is GAGVSQSPSNKVTEKGKDVELRCDPISGHTALYWYRQSLGQGLEFLIYFQGNSAPDKSGLPSDRFSAERTGGSVSTLTIQRTQQEDSAVYLCASRMMGGAYQETQYFGPGTRLLVL.

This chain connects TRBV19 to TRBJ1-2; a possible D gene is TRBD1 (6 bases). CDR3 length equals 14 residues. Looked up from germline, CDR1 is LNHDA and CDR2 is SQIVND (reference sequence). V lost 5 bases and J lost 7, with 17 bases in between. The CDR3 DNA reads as TGTGCCAGTAGTGTACGGGATCAGGGGCTTGGCTACACCTTC. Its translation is CASSVRDQGLGYTF.

The DNA of the CDR3 is TGTGCCAGCAGCTTAAGGGAGTCGTACGAGCAGTACTTC. It translates to CASSLRESYEQYF. The J gene is TRBJ2-7, the V gene TRBV13, with a possible D match to TRBD2 (5 bases). Germline CDR1 and CDR2: PRHDT and FYEKMQ (reference sequence). V lost 2 bases, J lost 4 bases, and 9 bases lay in between. CDR3 length: 13 amino acids.

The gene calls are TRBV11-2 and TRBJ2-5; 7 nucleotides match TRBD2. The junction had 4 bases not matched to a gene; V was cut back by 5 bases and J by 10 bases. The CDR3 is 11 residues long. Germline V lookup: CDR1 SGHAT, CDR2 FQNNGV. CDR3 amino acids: CASSLRGDQYF. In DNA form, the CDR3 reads TGTGCCAGCAGCCTTCGGGGGGACCAGTACTTC.

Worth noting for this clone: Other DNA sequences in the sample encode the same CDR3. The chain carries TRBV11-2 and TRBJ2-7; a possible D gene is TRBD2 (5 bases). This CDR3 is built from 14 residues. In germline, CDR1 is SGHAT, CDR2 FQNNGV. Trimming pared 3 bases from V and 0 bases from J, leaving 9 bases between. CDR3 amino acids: CASSFGSGSYEQYF. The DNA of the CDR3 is TGTGCCAGCAGCTTCGGCAGCGGCTCCTACGAGCAGTACTTC.

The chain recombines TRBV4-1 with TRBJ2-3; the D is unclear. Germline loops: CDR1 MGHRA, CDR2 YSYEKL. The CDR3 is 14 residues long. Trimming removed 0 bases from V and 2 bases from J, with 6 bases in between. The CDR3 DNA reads TGCGCCAGCAGCCAAGACAATCCCACAGATACGCAGTATTTT. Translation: CASSQDNPTDTQYF.

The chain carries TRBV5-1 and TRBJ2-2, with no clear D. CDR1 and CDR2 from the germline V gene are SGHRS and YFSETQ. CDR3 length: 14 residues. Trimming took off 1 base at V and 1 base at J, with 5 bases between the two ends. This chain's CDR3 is CASSLYGNTGELFF. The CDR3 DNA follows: TGCGCCAGCAGCTTGTACGGGAACACCGGGGAGCTGTTTTTT.

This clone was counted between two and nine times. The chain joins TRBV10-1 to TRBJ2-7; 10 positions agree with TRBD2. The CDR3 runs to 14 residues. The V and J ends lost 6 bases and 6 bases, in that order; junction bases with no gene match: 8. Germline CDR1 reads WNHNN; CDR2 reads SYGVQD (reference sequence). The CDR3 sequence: CASSQLAGSSEQYF. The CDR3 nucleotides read TGCGCCAGCAGCCAACTAGCGGGAAGCTCCGAGCAGTACTTC.

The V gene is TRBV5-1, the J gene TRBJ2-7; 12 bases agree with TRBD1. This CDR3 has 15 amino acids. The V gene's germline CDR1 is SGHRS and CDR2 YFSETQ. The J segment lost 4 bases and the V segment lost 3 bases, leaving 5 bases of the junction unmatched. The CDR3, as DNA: TGCGCCAGCAGCTCGCTGGGACAGGGGGCTTACGAGCAGTACTTC. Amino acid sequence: CASSSLGQGAYEQYF.

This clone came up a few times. CDR3 sequence reads: CASIASGRGEQFF. The CDR3 DNA reads TGTGCCAGCATCGCTAGCGGGAGGGGTGAGCAGTTCTTC. The V gene is TRBV7-9, the J gene TRBJ2-1, with 12 positions matching TRBD2. J lost 9 bases, V lost 7 bases, and 4 bases had no gene match. Looked up from germline, CDR1 is SEHNR and CDR2 is FQNEAQ (reference sequence). This CDR3 has 13 amino acids. Using reference TRBV7-9 and TRBJ2-1 for the parts outside the CDR3, the full variable domain is DTGVSQNPRHKITKRGQNVTFRCDPISEHNRLYWYRQTLGQGPEFLTYFQNEAQLEKSRLLSDRFSAERPKGSFSTLEIQRTEQGDSAMYLCASIASGRGEQFFGPGTRLTVL.

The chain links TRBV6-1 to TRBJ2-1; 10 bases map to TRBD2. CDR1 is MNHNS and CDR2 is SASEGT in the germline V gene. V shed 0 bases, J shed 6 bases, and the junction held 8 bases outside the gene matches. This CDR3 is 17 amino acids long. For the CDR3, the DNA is TGTGCCAGCAGTGAAGCCTTCGGGCTAGCGGGAGCCAATGAGCAGTTCTTC. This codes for CASSEAFGLAGANEQFF.